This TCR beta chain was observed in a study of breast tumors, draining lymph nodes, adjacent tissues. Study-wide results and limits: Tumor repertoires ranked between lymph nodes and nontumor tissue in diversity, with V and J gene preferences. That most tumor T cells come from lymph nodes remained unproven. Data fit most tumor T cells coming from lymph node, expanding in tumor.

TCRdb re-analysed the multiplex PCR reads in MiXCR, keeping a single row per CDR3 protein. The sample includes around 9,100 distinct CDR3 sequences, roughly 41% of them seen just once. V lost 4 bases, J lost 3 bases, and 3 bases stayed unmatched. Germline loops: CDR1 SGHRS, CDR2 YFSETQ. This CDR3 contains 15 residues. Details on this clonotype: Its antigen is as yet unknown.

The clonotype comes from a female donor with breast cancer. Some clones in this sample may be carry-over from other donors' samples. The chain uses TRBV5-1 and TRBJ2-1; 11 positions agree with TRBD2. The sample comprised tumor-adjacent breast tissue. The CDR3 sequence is CASSRSGRDYNEQFF. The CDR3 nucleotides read TGCGCCAGCAGCCGTAGCGGGAGGGACTACAATGAGCAGTTCTTC.